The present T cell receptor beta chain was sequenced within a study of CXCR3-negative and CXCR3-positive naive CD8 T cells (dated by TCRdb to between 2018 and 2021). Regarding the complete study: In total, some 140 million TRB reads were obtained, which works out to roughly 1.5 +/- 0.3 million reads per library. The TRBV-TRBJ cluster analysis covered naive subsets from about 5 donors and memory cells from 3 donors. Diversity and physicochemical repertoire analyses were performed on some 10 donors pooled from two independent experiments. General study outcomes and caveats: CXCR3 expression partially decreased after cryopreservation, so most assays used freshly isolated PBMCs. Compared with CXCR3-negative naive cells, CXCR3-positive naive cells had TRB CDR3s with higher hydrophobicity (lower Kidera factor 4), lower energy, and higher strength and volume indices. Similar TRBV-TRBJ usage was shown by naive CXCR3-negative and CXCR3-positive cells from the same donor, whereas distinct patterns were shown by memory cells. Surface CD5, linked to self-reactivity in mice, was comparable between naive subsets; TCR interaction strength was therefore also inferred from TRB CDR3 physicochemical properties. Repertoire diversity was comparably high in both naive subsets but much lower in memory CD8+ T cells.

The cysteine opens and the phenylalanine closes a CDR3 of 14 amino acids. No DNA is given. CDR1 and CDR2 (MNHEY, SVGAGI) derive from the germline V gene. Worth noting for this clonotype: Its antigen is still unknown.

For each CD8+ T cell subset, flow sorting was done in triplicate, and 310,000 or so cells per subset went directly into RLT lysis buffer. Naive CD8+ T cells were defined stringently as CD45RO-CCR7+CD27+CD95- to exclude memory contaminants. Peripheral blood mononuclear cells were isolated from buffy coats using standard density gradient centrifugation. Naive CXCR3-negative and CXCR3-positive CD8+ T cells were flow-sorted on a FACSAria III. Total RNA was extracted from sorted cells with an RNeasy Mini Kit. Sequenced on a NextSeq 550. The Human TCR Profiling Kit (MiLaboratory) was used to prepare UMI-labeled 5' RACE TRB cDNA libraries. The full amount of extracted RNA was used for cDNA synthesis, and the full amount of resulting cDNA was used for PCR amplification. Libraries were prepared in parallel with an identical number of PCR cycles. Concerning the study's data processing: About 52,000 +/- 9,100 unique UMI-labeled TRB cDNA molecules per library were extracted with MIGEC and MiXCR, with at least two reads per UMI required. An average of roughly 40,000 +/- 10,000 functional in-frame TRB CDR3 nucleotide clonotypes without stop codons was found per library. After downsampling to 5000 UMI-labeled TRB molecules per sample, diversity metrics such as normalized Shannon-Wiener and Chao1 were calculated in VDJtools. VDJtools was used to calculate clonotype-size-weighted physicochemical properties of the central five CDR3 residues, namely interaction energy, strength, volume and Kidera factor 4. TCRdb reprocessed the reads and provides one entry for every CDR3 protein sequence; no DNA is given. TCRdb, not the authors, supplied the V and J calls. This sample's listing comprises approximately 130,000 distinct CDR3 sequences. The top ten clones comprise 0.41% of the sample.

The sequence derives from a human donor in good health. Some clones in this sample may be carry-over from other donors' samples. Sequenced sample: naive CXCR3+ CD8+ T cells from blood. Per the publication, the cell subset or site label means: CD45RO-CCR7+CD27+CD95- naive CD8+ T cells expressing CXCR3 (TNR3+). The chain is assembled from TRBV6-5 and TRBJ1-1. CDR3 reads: CASRPLGLPTEAFF.